Each of the 15 T cell receptor beta chains below was sequenced from the same sample in a study of identical twins. TCRdb analysed the 5' RACE reads with MiXCR anew, one entry per CDR3 protein. The sample lists around 280,000 distinct CDR3 sequences, about 8.3% occurring once. This sample also appeared in a second study, on yellow fever vaccine responses in identical twins.

Sequencing was done on a sample of memory (CD45RO+) T cells sorted from blood. These receptors were collected from a woman aged 18-29 years in good health.

This clonotype was detected many times. Here the CDR3 reads CASSQAVGTDTQYF. The DNA of the CDR3 is TGTGCCAGCAGCCAAGCGGTCGGCACAGATACGCAGTATTTT. The gene calls are TRBV3-1 and TRBJ2-3; no definite D call. Trimming took 1 base from V and 1 from J, leaving 6 bases between them. Germline values: CDR1 LGHDT, CDR2 YNNKEL (reference sequence). The CDR3 extends over 14 amino acids.

This clonotype showed up many times. The V gene is TRBV12-3 or TRBV12-4, the J gene TRBJ1-1, with D uncertain. V shed 6 bases and J shed 1 base, with 15 bases lying between them. CDR3 length equals 15 residues. The CDR3 sequence is CASSPSAGRNTEAFF. Here the CDR3 DNA reads TGTGCCAGCAGCCCCTCTGCGGGGAGGAACACTGAAGCTTTCTTT.

The gene calls are TRBV27 and TRBJ2-1, with TRBD1 as a possible D gene (6 bases). Germline CDR1 reads MNHEY; CDR2 reads SMNVEV (reference sequence). CDR3 length: 16 amino acids. Trimming stripped 5 bases from V and 1 base from J, with 15 bases between. The CDR3 nucleotides read TGTGCCAGCAGTCCCTCCCGGCAGGGGTCCTACAATGAGCAGTTCTTC. Residues: CASSPSRQGSYNEQFF.

This clonotype has just a few counts. J is TRBJ2-7 and V is TRBV4-1; tentatively, D is TRBD1 or TRBD2 (6 bases each). The CDR3 is 17 residues long. V was cut by 0 bases and J by 5 bases, with 20 bases left in between. Germline lookup yields CDR1 MGHRA and CDR2 YSYEKL. The CDR3: CASSQDLYTGASDEQYV. The CDR3 nucleotides are TGCGCCAGCAGCCAAGATCTTTATACGGGGGCGTCGGACGAGCAGTACGTC.

The genes are TRBV11-1 and TRBJ2-5; 10 bases align to TRBD2. The CDR3 runs to 18 residues. Germline V lookup: CDR1 SGHAT, CDR2 FQDESV (reference sequence). V lost 1 base and J lost 4; bases outside the gene matches: 12. The CDR3 loop reads CASSLGLAGALGAETQYF. CDR3 nucleotides: TGTGCCAGCAGCTTAGGGCTAGCGGGAGCCCTCGGGGCAGAGACCCAGTACTTC.

This clonotype was observed at least ten times. CDR3 nucleotides: TGCGCCAGCAGTGCCACAAGGGGGCACCAGGCATCCATTCAGTACTTC. Encoded protein: CASSATRGHQASIQYF. V is TRBV10-1 and J is TRBJ2-4, with TRBD1 matching 7 bases. After removal of 4 bases from V and 9 bases from J, the junction contained 15 bases not matched to a gene. CDR3 size: 16 residues. The germline V gene encodes CDR1 WNHNN and CDR2 SYGVQD (reference sequence).

This clonotype was detected only a few times. CDR3 sequence: CSVVGVLSEQYF. CDR3 bases: TGCAGCGTTGTTGGGGTTCTCTCCGAGCAGTACTTC. The rearrangement links TRBV29-1 to TRBJ2-7, with no clear D. V dropped 4 bases and J dropped 6 bases, with 13 bases sitting between them. CDR1 SQVTM and CDR2 ANQGSEA come from the germline V gene. The length of the CDR3 is 12 residues.

This clonotype occurred many times. This rearrangement joins TRBV12-3 or TRBV12-4 to TRBJ2-1; D might be TRBD1 or TRBD2, each matching 6 bases. Trimming cost V 5 bases and J 4 bases, with 15 bases left between them. The CDR3 loop spans 15 amino acids. The CDR3: CASSPPGGQYNEQFF. The DNA of the CDR3 is TGTGCCAGCAGTCCCCCCGGGGGCCAATACAATGAGCAGTTCTTC.

This clonotype showed up many times. The J gene is TRBJ2-1, the V gene TRBV5-1; a possible D gene is TRBD2 (6 bases). CDR1 and CDR2 (germline): SGHRS, YFSETQ. Trimming left V 0 bases short and J 7 bases short, with 14 bases between. The CDR3 is 15 amino acids. For the CDR3, the DNA is TGCGCCAGCAGCTTGGGAGCGGGTACGGTAAATGAGCAGTTCTTC. Translation: CASSLGAGTVNEQFF.

This clonotype was counted between two and nine times. The V and J genes are TRBV25-1 and TRBJ2-6; the D is unclear. The length of the CDR3 is 16 residues. With 3 bases removed from V and 0 bases from J, the gap between germline ends came to 9 bases. Per germline, CDR1 MGHDK and CDR2 SYGVNS. This CDR3 is CASSDRILSGANVLTF. The CDR3 coding sequence is TGTGCCAGCAGTGACAGGATCCTCTCTGGGGCCAACGTCCTGACTTTC.

The chain links TRBV5-5 to TRBJ1-4; the D gene is possibly TRBD1 (5 bases). V dropped 4 bases and J dropped 6 bases, with 16 bases sitting between them. Germline-derived CDR1 and CDR2 are SGHKS and YYEKEE (reference sequence). The CDR3 length is 15 residues. The CDR3 DNA reads as TGTGCCAGCAGCGCATCGGGACTGATATATGAAAAACTGTTTTTT. This gives the protein CASSASGLIYEKLFF.

This clonotype was observed at least ten times. The chain carries TRBV6-4 and TRBJ2-7; D possibly corresponds to TRBD2 (7 bases). The length of the CDR3 is 14 residues. Germline loops: CDR1 MRHNA, CDR2 SNTAGT. V lost 5 bases, J lost 3 bases, and 14 bases lay in between. CDR3 nucleotides: TGTGCCAGCAGTAGGGGGGGATCCCTCTACGAGCAGTACGTC. Residues: CASSRGGSLYEQYV.

The chain employs TRBV6-1 and TRBJ2-6, with D perhaps TRBD1 or TRBD2 (5 bases each). This CDR3 spans 17 amino acids. The germline V gene has CDR1 MNHNS and CDR2 SASEGT. Trimming stripped 5 bases from V and 0 bases from J, with 14 bases between. The CDR3 region has the DNA TGTGCCAGCAGTCCTTACCGGGGACCCTCTGGGGCCAACGTCCTGACTTTC. This sequence encodes CASSPYRGPSGANVLTF.

The gene calls are TRBV15 and TRBJ2-1; D possibly corresponds to TRBD1 (5 bases). This CDR3 comprises 15 residues. Trimming took 0 bases from V and 2 from J, leaving 8 bases between them. Germline V gives CDR1 LNHNV, CDR2 YYDKDF (reference sequence). The CDR3 DNA follows: TGTGCCACCAGCAGAGAAACAGGCGCCTACAATGAGCAGTTCTTC. It is translated as CATSRETGAYNEQFF.

This clonotype was recorded at least ten times. The chain combines TRBV12-3 or TRBV12-4 with TRBJ2-3; D is ambiguous. V lost 2 bases, J lost 2 bases, and 14 bases lay in between. The CDR3 is 16 amino acids. This CDR3 reads CASSLQLPSVTDTQYF. The DNA for the CDR3 is TGTGCCAGCAGTTTACAACTTCCATCCGTCACAGATACGCAGTATTTT.